The entry below describes one T cell receptor beta chain. Its antigen is as yet unknown. This record belongs to a study of shared clonotypes between healthy human individuals. Study-wide results and caveats: The four-donor shared clonotypes exceeded non-shared clonotypes in generation probability, with non-shared ones scoring lower. It was the few donors that limited the genetic and exposure-history diversity represented. Generally, estimated richness proved larger in naive subsets than it did in memory subsets.

Every immunoSEQ plate was one replicate of a subset's evenly spread DNA. Using immunoSEQ multiplex PCR, the repertoire was profiled, and TCRdb retains in-frame clones only, with some absent. Of just over 2,000,000 clones in the sample, about 95% were seen once. Only CD45RO-negative cells positively selected for CCR7 counted as naive CD8 cells, so terminally differentiated effector memory CD45RA+ cells were excluded. Input material: naive CD8+ T cells sorted from blood. This TCR derives from a man aged 18 to 29 in good health.

The CDR3 loop reads CASTSRNTQYF. The CDR3 bases are TGTGCCAGTACCTCTAGGAATACGCAGTATTTT. V and J are TRBV7-2 and TRBJ2-3; no definite D call. Germline V gene lookup returns CDR1 SGHTA and CDR2 FQGNSA. Deletions cut 9 bases from V and 7 bases from J, with 11 bases between. The CDR3 has 11 residues.